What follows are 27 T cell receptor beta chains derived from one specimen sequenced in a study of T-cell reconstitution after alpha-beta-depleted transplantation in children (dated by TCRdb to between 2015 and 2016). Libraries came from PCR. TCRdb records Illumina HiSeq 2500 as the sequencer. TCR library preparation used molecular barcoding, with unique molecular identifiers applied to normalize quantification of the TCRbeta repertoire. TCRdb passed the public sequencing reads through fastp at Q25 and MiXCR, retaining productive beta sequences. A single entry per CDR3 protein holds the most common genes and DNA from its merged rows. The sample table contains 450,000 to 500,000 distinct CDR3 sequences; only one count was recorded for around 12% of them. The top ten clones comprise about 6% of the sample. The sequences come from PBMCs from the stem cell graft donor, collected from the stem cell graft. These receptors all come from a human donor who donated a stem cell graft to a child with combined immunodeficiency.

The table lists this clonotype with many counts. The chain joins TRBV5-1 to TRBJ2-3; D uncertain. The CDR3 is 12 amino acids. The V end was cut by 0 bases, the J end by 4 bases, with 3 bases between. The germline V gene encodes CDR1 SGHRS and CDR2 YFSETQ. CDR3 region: CASSLAADTQYF. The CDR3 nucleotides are TGCGCCAGCAGCTTGGCCGCAGATACGCAGTATTTT.

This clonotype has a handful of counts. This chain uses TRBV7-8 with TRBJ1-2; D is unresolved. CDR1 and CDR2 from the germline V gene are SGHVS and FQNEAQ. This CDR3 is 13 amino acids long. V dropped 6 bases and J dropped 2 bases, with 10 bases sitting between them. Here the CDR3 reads CASSPDLNYGYTF. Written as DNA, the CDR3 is TGTGCCAGCAGTCCGGATCTAAACTATGGCTACACCTTC.

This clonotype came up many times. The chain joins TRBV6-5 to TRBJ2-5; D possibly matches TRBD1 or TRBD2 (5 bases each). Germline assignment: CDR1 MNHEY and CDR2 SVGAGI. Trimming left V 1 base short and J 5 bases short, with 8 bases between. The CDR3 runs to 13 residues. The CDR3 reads CASSYLRGETQYF. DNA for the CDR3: TGTGCCAGCAGTTACTTGAGGGGCGAGACCCAGTACTTC.

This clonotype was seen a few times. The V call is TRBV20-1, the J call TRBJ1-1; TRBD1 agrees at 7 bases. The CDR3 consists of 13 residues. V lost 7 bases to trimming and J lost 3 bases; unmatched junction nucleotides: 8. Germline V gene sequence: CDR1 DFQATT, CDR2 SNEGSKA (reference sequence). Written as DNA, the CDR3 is TGCAGTGTCTCAGGGGGTTGGGACACTGAAGCTTTCTTT. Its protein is CSVSGGWDTEAFF.

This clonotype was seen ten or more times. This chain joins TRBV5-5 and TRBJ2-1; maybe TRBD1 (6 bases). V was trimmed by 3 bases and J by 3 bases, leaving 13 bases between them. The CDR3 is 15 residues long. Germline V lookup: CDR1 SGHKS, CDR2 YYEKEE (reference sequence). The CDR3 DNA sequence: TGTGCCAGCAGCTCGGACAGCGTTTTCTACAATGAGCAGTTCTTC. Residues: CASSSDSVFYNEQFF.

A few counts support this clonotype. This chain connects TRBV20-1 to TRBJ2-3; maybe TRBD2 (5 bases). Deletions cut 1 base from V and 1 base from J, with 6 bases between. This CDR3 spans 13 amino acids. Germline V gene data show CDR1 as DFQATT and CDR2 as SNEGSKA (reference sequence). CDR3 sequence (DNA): TGCAGTGCTAGAGTGAGGGGCACAGATACGCAGTATTTT. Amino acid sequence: CSARVRGTDTQYF.

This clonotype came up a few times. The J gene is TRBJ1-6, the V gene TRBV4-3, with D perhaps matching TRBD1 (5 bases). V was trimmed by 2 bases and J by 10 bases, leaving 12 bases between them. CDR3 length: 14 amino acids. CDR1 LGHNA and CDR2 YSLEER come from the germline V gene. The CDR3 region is CASSQLNRGSPLHF. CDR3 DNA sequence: TGCGCCAGCAGCCAACTGAACCGGGGCTCACCCCTCCACTTT.

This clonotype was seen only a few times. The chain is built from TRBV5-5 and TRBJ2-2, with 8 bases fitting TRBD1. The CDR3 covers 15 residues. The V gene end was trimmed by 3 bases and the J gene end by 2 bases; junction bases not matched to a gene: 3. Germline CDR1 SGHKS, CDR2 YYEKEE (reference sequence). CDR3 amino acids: CASSYRGINTGELFF. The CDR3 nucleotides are TGTGCCAGCAGCTACAGGGGGATAAACACCGGGGAGCTGTTTTTT.

In nucleotides, the CDR3 is TGTGCCAGCAGTAGGGACAGGGGAAACTCCTACAATGAGCAGTTCTTC. The encoded protein is CASSRDRGNSYNEQFF. This rearrangement joins TRBV7-2 to TRBJ2-1; TRBD1 aligns across 10 bases. J lost 0 bases, V lost 6 bases, and 5 bases had no gene match. The CDR3 is 16 residues long. Germline CDR1 SGHTA, CDR2 FQGNSA.

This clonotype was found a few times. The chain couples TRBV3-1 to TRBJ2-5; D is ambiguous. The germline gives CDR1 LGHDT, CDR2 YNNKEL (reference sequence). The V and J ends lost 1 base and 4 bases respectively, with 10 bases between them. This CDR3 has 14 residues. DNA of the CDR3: TGTGCCAGCAGCCAAGGTTTCAGTGGAGAGACCCAGTACTTC. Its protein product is CASSQGFSGETQYF.

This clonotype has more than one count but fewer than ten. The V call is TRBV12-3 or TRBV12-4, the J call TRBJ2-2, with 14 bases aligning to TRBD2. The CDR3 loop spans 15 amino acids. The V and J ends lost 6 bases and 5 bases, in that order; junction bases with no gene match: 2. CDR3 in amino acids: CASRTSGRETGELFF. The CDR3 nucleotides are TGTGCCAGCAGGACTAGCGGGAGGGAAACCGGGGAGCTGTTTTTT.

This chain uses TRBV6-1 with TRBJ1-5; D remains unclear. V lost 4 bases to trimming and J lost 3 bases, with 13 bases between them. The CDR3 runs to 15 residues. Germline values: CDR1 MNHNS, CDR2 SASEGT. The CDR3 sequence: CASSADPGNNQPQHF. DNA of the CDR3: TGTGCCAGCAGTGCCGACCCCGGGAACAATCAGCCCCAGCATTTT.

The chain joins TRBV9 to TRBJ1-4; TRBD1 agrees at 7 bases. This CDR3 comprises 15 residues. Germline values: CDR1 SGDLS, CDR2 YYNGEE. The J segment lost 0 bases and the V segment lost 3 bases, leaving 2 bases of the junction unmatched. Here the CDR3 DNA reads TGTGCCAGCAGCGGTACAGGGGCAACTAATGAAAAACTGTTTTTT. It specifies CASSGTGATNEKLFF. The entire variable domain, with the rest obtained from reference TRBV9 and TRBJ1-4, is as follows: DSGVTQTPKHLITATGQRVTLRCSPRSGDLSVYWYQQSLDQGLQFLIQYYNGEERAKGNILERFSAQQFPDLHSELNLSSLELGDSALYFCASSGTGATNEKLFFGSGTQLSVL.

CDR3 bases: TGTGCCAGCAGTGATGGAGCGTTTTTCCGCAATGAGCAGTTCTTC. Protein: CASSDGAFFRNEQFF. The chain employs TRBV2 and TRBJ2-1; D uncertain. V shed 3 bases and J shed 6 bases, with 15 bases lying between them. Germline V lookup: CDR1 SNHLY, CDR2 FYNNEI. This CDR3 is built from 15 residues.

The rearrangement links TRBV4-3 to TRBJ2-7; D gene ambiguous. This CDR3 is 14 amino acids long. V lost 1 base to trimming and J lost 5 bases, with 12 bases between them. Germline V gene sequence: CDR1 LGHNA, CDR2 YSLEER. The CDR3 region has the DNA TGCGCCAGCAGCCAAGTTCCCCCGTACAACGAGCAGTACTTC. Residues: CASSQVPPYNEQYF.

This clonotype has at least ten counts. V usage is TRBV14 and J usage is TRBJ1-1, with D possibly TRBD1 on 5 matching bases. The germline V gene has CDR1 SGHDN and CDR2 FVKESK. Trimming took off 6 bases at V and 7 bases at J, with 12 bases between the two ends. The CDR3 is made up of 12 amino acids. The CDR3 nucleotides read TGTGCCAGCAGAAACGGGACCTTTGAAGCTTTCTTT. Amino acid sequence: CASRNGTFEAFF.

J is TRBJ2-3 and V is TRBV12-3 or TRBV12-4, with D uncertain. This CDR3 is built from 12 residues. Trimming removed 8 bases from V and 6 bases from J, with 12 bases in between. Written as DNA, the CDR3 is TGTGCCAGCCAGCACCTTGTGGATACGCAGTATTTT. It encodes CASQHLVDTQYF.

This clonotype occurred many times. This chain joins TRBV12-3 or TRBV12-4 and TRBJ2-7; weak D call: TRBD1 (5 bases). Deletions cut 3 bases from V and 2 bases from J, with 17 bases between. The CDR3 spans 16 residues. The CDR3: CASSLGLVAGPYEQYF. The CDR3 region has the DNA TGTGCCAGCAGTTTGGGCCTGGTGGCAGGGCCCTACGAGCAGTACTTC.

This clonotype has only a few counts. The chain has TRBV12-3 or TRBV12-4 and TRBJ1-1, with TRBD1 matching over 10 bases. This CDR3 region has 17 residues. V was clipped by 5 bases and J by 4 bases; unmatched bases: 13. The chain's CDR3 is CASSKDRGNGKGTEAFF. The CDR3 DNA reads TGTGCCAGCAGTAAGGACAGGGGGAACGGGAAGGGCACTGAAGCTTTCTTT.

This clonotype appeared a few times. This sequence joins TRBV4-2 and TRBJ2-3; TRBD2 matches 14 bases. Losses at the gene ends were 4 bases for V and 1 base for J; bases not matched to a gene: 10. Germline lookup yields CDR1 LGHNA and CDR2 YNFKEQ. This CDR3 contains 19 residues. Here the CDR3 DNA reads TGTGCCAGCAGCCTAGGGACTAGCGGGGGCCTATATCGCACAGATACGCAGTATTTT. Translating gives CASSLGTSGGLYRTDTQYF.

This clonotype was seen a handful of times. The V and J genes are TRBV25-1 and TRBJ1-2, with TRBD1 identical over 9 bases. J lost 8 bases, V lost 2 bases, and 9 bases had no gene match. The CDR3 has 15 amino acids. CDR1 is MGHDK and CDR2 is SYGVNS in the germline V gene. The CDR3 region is CASSEHGTGLEGYTF. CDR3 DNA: TGTGCCAGCAGTGAACACGGGACAGGGTTGGAAGGCTACACCTTC.

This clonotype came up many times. The CDR3 DNA follows: TGCGCCAGCAGCTTGGGTCCGCGCAGGGAAGCTTTCTTT. Its translation is CASSLGPRREAFF. The J gene is TRBJ1-1, the V gene TRBV5-1; no definite D call. The CDR3 contains 13 residues. Germline-derived CDR1 and CDR2 are SGHRS and YFSETQ. V was trimmed by 0 bases and J by 8 bases, leaving 11 bases between them.

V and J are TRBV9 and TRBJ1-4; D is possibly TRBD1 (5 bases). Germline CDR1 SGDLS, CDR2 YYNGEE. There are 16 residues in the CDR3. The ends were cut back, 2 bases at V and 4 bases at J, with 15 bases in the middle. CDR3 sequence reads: CASSVAGGTLNEKLFF. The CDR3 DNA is TGTGCCAGCAGCGTGGCCGGAGGGACGCTTAATGAAAAACTGTTTTTT.

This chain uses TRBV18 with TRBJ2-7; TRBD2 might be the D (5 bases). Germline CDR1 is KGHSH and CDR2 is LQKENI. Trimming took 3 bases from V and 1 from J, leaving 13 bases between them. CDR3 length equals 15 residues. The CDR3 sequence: CASSPSGVPSYEQYF. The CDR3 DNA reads TGTGCCAGCTCACCCTCCGGGGTACCGTCCTACGAGCAGTACTTC.

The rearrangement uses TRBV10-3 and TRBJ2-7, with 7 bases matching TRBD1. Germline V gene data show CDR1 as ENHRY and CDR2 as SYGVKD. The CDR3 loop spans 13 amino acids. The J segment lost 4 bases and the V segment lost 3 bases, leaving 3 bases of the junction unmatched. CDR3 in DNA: TGTGCCATCAGTGAAGAACAGGGGTACGAGCAGTACTTC. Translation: CAISEEQGYEQYF.

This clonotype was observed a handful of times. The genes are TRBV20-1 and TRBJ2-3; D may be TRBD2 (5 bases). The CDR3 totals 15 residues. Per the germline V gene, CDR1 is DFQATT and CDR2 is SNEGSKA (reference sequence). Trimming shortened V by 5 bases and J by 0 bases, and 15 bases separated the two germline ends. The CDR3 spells CSADRVSGSTDTQYF. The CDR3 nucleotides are TGCAGTGCTGACCGAGTGAGCGGTAGCACAGATACGCAGTATTTT.

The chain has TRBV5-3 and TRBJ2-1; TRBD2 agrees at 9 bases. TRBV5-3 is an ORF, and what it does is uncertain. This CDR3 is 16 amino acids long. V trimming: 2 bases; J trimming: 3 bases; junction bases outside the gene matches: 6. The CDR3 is CARSFKLAGNYNEQFF. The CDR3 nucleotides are TGTGCCAGAAGCTTCAAGCTAGCGGGGAACTACAATGAGCAGTTCTTC.